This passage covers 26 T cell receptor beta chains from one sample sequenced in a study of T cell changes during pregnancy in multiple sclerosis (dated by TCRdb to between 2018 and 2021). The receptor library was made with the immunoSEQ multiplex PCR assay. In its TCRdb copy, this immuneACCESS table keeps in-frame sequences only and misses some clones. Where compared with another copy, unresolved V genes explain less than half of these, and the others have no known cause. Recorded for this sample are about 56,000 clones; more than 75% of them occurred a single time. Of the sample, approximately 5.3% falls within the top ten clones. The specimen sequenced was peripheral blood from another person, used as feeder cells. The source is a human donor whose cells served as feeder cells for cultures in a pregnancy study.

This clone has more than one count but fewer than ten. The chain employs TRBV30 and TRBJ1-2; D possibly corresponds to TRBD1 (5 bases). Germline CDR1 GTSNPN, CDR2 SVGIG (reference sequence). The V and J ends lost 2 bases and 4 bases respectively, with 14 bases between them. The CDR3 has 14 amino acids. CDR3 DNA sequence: TGTGCCTGGAGTAGGCAGGGCTTCGTCTATGGCTACACCTTC. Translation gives CAWSRQGFVYGYTF.

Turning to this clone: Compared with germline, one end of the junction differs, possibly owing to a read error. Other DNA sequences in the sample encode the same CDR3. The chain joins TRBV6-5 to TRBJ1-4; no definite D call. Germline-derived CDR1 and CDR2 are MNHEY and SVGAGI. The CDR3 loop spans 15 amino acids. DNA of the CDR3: TGTGCCAGCAGTCGACGGTCGTCAACCGGCGAAAAACTATTTTTT. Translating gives CASSRRSSTGEKLFF.

The CDR3 sequence: CASSLNRDNYGYTF. CDR3 in DNA: TGTGCCAGCAGCTTAAATAGGGATAACTATGGCTACACCTTC. V gene TRBV7-2 combines with J gene TRBJ1-2; D unresolved. V lost 2 bases to trimming and J lost 1 base, with 8 bases between them. This CDR3 region has 14 residues. Germline CDR1 reads SGHTA; CDR2 reads FQGNSA. Complete variable domain (other parts from reference TRBV7-2 and TRBJ1-2): GAGVSQSPSNKVTEKGKDVELRCDPISGHTALYWYRQSLGQGLEFLIYFQGNSAPDKSGLPSDRFSAERTGGSVSTLTIQRTQQEDSAVYLCASSLNRDNYGYTFGSGTRLTVV.

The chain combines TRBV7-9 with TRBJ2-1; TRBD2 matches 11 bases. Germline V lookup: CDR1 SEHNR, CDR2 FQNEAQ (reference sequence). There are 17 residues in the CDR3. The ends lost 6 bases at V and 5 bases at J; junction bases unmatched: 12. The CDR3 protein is CASRPRELAGVDNEQFF. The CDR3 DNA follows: TGTGCCAGCAGACCCCGGGAACTAGCGGGGGTGGACAATGAGCAGTTCTTC.

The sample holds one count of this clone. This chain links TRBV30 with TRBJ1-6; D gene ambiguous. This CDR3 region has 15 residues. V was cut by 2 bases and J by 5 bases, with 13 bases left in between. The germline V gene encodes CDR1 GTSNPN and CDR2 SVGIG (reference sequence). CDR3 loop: CAWSPPARDNSPLHF. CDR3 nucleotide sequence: TGTGCCTGGAGTCCGCCGGCAAGGGATAATTCACCCCTCCACTTT.

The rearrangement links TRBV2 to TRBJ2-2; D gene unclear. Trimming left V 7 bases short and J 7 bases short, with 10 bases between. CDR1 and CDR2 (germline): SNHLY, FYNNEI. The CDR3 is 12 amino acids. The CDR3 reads CASIALSGELFF. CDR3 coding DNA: TGTGCCAGCATCGCACTGAGCGGGGAGCTGTTTTTT.

The CDR3 protein is CASSNRATGNTIYF. In nucleotides, the CDR3 is TGTGCCAGCAGCAACAGGGCAACTGGAAACACCATATATTTT. The rearrangement links TRBV27 to TRBJ1-3; the D gene is possibly TRBD1 (6 bases). The germline CDR1 and CDR2 sequences are MNHEY and SMNVEV (reference sequence). This CDR3 has 14 amino acids. Trimming removed 6 bases at V and 2 bases at J, with 11 bases between.

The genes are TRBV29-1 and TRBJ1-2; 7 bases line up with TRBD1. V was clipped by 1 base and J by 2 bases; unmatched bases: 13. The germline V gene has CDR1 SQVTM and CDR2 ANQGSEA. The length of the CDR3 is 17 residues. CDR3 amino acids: CSVEGVFRDSRNYGYTF. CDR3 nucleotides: TGCAGCGTTGAAGGAGTCTTCCGGGACAGCAGAAACTATGGCTACACCTTC. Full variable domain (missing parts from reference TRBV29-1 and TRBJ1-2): SAVISQKPSRDICQRGTSLTIQCQVDSQVTMMFWYRQQPGQSLTLIATANQGSEATYESGFVIDKFPISRPNLTFSTLTVSNMSPEDSSIYLCSVEGVFRDSRNYGYTFGSGTRLTVV.

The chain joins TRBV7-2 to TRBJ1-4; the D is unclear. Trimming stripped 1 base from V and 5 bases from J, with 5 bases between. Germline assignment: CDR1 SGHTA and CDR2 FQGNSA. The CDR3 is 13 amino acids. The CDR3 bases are TGTGCCAGCAGCTTAGGCGGGAATGAAAAACTGTTTTTT. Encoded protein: CASSLGGNEKLFF.

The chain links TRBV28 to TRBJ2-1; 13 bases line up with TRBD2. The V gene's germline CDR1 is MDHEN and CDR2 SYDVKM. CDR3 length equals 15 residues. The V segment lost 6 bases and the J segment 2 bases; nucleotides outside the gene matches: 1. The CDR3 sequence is CASRGLAGTYNEQFF. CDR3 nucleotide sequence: TGTGCCAGCAGGGGACTAGCGGGGACCTACAATGAGCAGTTCTTC.

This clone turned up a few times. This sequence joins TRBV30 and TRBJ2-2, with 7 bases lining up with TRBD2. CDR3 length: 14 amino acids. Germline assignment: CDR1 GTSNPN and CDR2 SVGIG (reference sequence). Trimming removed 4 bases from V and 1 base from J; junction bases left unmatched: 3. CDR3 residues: CAWTAGWNTGELFF. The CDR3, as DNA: TGTGCCTGGACAGCGGGGTGGAACACCGGGGAGCTGTTTTTT. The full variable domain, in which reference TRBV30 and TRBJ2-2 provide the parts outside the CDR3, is SQTIHQWPATLVQPVGSPLSLECTVEGTSNPNLYWYRQAAGRGLQLLFYSVGIGQISSEVPQNLSASRPQDRQFILSSKKLLLSDSGFYLCAWTAGWNTGELFFGEGSRLTVL.

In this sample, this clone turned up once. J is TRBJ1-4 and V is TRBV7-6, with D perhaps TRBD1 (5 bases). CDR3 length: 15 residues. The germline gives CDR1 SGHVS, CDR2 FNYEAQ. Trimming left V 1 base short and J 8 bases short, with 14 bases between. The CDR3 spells CASSLVGQGREKLFF. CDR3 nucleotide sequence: TGTGCCAGCAGCTTAGTCGGGCAGGGTCGGGAAAAACTGTTTTTT.

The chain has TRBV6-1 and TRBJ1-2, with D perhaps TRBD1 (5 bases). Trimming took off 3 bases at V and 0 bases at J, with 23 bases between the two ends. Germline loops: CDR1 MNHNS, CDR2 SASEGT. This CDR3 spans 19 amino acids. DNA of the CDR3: TGTGCCAGCAGTGATTTTAACTTCCAGAGGGGAATTACTAACTATGGCTACACCTTC. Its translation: CASSDFNFQRGITNYGYTF.

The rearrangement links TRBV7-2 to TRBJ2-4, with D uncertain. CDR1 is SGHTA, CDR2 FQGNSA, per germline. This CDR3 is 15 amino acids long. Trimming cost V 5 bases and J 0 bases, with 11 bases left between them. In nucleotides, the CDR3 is TGTGCCAGCAGCCCATCGGTCGTAGCCAAAAACATTCAGTACTTC. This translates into CASSPSVVAKNIQYF.

CDR3 region: CAISAGQASYNEQFF. DNA of the CDR3: TGTGCCATCAGTGCGGGACAGGCCTCCTACAATGAGCAGTTCTTC. The chain has TRBV10-3 and TRBJ2-1; 8 positions match TRBD1. The CDR3 extends over 15 amino acids. Germline CDR1 and CDR2: ENHRY and SYGVKD. Trimming removed 4 bases from V and 0 bases from J; junction bases left unmatched: 2.

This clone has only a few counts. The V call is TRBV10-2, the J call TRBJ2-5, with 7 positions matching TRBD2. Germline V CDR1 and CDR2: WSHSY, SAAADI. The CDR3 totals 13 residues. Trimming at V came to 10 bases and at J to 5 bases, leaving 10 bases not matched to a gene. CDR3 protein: CATGRETWETQYF. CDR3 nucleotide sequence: TGCGCCACCGGGCGGGAGACATGGGAGACCCAGTACTTC.

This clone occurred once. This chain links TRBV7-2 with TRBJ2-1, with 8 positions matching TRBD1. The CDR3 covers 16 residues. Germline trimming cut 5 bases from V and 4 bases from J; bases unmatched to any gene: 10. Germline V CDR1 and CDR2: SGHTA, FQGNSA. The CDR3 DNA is TGTGCCAGCAGCCCCCAGACAGGGGTAGTTTACAATGAGCAGTTCTTC. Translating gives CASSPQTGVVYNEQFF.

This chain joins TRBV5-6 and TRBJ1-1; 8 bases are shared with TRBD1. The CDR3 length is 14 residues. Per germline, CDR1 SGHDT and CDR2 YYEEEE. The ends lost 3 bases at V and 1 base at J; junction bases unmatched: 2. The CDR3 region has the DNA TGTGCCAGCAGCTCCGGGACAGGGAACACTGAAGCTTTCTTT. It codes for CASSSGTGNTEAFF.

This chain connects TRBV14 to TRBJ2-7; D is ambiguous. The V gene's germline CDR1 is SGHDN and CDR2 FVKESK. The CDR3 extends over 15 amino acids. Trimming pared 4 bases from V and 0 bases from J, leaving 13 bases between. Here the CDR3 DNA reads TGTGCCAGCAGCCTCGGACCCCAGACCTCCTACGAGCAGTACTTC. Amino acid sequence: CASSLGPQTSYEQYF.

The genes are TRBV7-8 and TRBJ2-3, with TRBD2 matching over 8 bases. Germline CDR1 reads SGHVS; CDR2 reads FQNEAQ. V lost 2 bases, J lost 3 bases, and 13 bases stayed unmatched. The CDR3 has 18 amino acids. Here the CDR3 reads CASSLTPLGGGRTDTQYF. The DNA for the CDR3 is TGTGCCAGCAGCTTAACCCCTCTCGGGGGCGGGAGGACAGATACGCAGTATTTT.

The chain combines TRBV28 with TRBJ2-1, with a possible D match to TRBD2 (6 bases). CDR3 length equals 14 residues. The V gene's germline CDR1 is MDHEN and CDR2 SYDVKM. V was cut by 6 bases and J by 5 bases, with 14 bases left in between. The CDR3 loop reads CASSRRAGNNEQFF. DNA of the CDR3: TGTGCCAGCAGCCGGAGGGCCGGGAACAATGAGCAGTTCTTC.

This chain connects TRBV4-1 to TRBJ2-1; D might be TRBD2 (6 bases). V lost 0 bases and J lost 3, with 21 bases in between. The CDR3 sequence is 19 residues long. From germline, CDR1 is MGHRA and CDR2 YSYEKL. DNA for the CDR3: TGCGCCAGCAGCCAAGATTTGGAGGGGCTCGGCCCCTTCTACAATGAGCAGTTCTTC. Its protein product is CASSQDLEGLGPFYNEQFF.

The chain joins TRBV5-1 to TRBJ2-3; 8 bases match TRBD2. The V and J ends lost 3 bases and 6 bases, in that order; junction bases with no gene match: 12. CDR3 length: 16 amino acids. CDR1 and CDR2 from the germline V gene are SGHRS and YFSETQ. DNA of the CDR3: TGCGCCAGCAGCTCCCCGCTCGAGCGGGGGACGGATACGCAGTATTTT. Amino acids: CASSSPLERGTDTQYF. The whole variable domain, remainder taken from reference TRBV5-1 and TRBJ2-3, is KAGVTQTPRYLIKTRGQQVTLSCSPISGHRSVSWYQQTPGQGLQFLFEYFSETQRNKGNFPGRFSGRQFSNSRSEMNVSTLELGDSALYLCASSSPLERGTDTQYFGPGTRLTVL.

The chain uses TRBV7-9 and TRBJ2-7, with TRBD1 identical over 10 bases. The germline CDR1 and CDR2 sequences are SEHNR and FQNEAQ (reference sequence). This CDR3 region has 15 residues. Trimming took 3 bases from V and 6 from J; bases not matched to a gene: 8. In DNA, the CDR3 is TGTGCCAGCAGCTTGCCGGGACAGGGGTATCCCGAGCAGTACTTC. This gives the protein CASSLPGQGYPEQYF.

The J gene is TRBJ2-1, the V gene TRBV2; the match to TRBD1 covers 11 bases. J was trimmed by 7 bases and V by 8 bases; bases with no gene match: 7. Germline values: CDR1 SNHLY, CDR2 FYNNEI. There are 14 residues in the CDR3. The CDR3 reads CASVTGTGGNEQFF. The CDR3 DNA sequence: TGTGCCAGCGTAACCGGGACAGGGGGTAATGAGCAGTTCTTC.

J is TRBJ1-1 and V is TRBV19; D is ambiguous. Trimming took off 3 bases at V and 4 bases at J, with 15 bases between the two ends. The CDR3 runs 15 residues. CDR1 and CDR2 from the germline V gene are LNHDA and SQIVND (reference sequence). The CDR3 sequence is CASSMVAGIGTEAFF. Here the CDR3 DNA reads TGTGCCAGTAGTATGGTAGCCGGAATCGGCACTGAAGCTTTCTTT.